This T cell receptor beta chain was sequenced in a study of Graves' ophthalmopathy and Graves' hyperthyroidism. Study-wide results and caveats: The majority of expanded thyroid clonotypes above 0.001 frequency also occurred in blood.

CDR1 LNHNV and CDR2 YYDKDF come from the germline V gene (reference sequence). CDR3 length: 13 amino acids. PBMCs were obtained from about 9.4 ml of fresh peripheral blood. Details on this clonotype: The target antigen is unknown. The junction shows a germline mismatch at one end, possibly a read error.

Amplification of the TCR beta CDR3 regions used RNA transcripts (as template). RT-PCR with HTBI primers came first, then second-round multiplex PCR. TCRdb analysed the multiplex PCR reads with MiXCR anew, one entry per CDR3 protein. The table shows hundreds of thousands of distinct CDR3 sequences, with around 15% occurring only once. The chain is built from TRBV15 and TRBJ2-4, with D maybe TRBD2 (5 bases). The source is a woman aged 30 to 39 with Graves' ophthalmopathy. The sequenced material came from blood. The CDR3 loop reads CATSVVLGNIKYF. The CDR3 DNA is TGTGCCACCAGCGTAGTACTAGGAAACATTAAGTACTTC. Complete variable domain (other parts from reference TRBV15 and TRBJ2-4): DAMVIQNPRYQVTQFGKPVTLSCSQTLNHNVMYWYQQKSSQAPKLLFHYYDKDFNNEADTPDNFQSRRPNTSFCFLDIRSPGLGDTAMYLCATSVVLGNIKYFGAGTRLSVL.